This T cell receptor beta chain was found in a study of cytomegalovirus exposure and HLA in healthy donors. Study findings and constraints: According to an earlier analysis, most TCR beta V segments yielded productive rearrangements about 87% or about 30% of the time. It was in a later analysis that TCR association rates were seen to vary by HLA locus, highest for DRB1 and lowest for HLA-C.

PCR used 60 Vbeta primers and 13 Jbeta primers. Source study methods: It was a later analysis that counted tens of millions of unique TCR beta chains, of which some 9.9 million were shared. The protocol was immunoSEQ multiplex PCR, while the TCRdb copy is restricted to in-frame clones and leaves out a portion. From that table come the V and J calls and clone size; the DNA was used to work out D and trimming. Here the sample spans roughly 120,000 clones, approximately 80% being singletons. As to this clone: Its specificity is not known.

This TCR came from a man aged 30 to 45 in good health and CMV-seropositive. Sequencing used PBMCs.

The CDR3 loop is CASSQGQVAEKLFF. The DNA for the CDR3 is TGCGCCAGCAGCCAAGGGCAGGTGGCGGAAAAACTGTTTTTT. The J gene is TRBJ1-4, the V gene TRBV4-3; D uncertain. Germline CDR1 and CDR2: LGHNA and YSLEER. V shed 1 base and J shed 8 bases, with 11 bases lying between them. The CDR3 has 14 amino acids.